The text below deals with one TCR beta chain. Its antigen specificity is not known. Base qualities are not provided; no much larger clone lies one nucleotide away. Single viable CD3+CD4+CD8-CD45RO+ cells were sorted as memory CD4+ T cells on a FACSAria II. To determine CMV serostatus, a Roche Elecsys assay was used that detects serum IgG against CMV pp150, pp28, p38 and p52. Once the samples were thawed, total CD4+ T cells were enriched through positive selection using CD4 magnetic microbeads. The samples came from a different study that was designed specifically to examine the CD4+ T cell memory repertoire. Peripheral blood mononuclear cells were isolated and cryopreserved according to standard operating procedures, and serum was stored at -80 degrees C. The staining used CD3-PerCP (BW264/56), CD4-APC (RPA-T4), CD45RO-PE (UCHT1) and CD8-Pacific Orange (3B5) antibodies, and Sytox blue was used to exclude non-viable cells.

The CDR3 spans 15 residues, from the cysteine through the phenylalanine. The retained sequence is limited to the CDR3, 45 bases, with the frame set at the first base. From the germline V gene (reference sequence), CDR1 is GTSNPN and CDR2 is SVGIG. The germline V end is reduced by 3 bases and the J end by 5 bases; junction bases left unmatched: 9. The Quick-DNA Microprep Kit was used to extract genomic DNA from the sorted cells. Amplification of TCRbeta DNA was done with the immunoSEQ hsTCRbeta kit, following the protocol from the manufacturer. An Illumina MiSeq instrument was used to sequence the TCRbeta libraries. From the authors' description of their analysis: Once out-of-frame sequences had been removed, millions of distinct TCRbeta sequences were left, which works out to an average of approximately 63,000 per individual. Each individual was scored by the count of around 160 previously reported CMV-associated TCRbeta sequences and the total productive distinct TCRbeta count. A beta-binomial model was reimplemented in Python, and scikit-learn random forests with default parameters were trained on US cohort data. Classifier performance on the Belgian cohort was summarized as median AUC with percentile confidence intervals over 10,000 bootstrap iterations. What TCRdb holds here is the immuneACCESS table cut down to in-frame rearrangements. Part of the clones is not present; checked against another copy, under half of the missing clones reflect an unresolved V gene, and the others are unexplained. V, J and clone size are those of that table, while D and trimming were read from the DNA. The sample includes under 80,000 clones, with more than 75% observed a single time. The ten most abundant clones make up 0.88% of the sample.

The sample belongs to a study of memory CD4+ T cells and cytomegalovirus serostatus (dated by TCRdb to about 2019). The study in broad terms: The 35 or so healthy Belgian adults in the cohort included 9 who were CMV seropositive and roughly 24 who were CMV seronegative. To replicate a published TCR-based CMV serostatus classifier, the researchers sequenced the CD4+ memory TCRbeta repertoires of a Belgian cohort whose cytomegalovirus serostatus was known.

Overall study outcomes, separate from this receptor: The results were interpreted as suggesting that the CMV-associated TCR signature is mostly present in the CD4+ memory repertoire. For CMV serostatus prediction, a median bootstrapped AUC of about 0.96 was reached with the original framework, and a median bootstrapped AUC of approximately 0.9 was reached with a US-trained random forest. Of roughly 170 previously reported CMV-associated TCRbeta sequences, about 62 appeared in the CD4+ memory repertoires, each in one to five individuals. A median bootstrapped AUC of almost 0.96 with a 95% CI of 0.76-1.00 was achieved on the Belgian cohort by the original-framework classifier. Only CD4+CD45RO+ memory cells were sequenced, in contrast to the original study, in which naive and memory CD4+ and CD8+ populations were covered.

The chain is assembled from TRBV30 and TRBJ1-1; 10 of the junction bases match TRBD1. The specimen sequenced was memory CD4+ T cells from blood. The origin of this receptor is an adult in good health and CMV-seronegative. The CDR3 amino acid sequence is: CAWSATGGARTEAFF. The nucleotides are TGTGCCTGGAGCGCGACAGGGGGCGCACGGACTGAAGCTTTCTTT.